A selection of T cell receptor beta chains follows, all from one sample in a study of T cells in tuberculosis. Some clones are missing from TCRdb's copy, which holds only in-frame ones; the method was immunoSEQ multiplex PCR. The table shows some 47,000 clones, with around 96% occurring only once. Sequenced input: PBMCs. These receptors were obtained from a donor aged 5-35 years with latent tuberculosis or without tuberculosis infection. The CDR3 runs from the conserved cysteine through the conserved F or W. D genes are given only for firm matches. Size tells how often a clone was seen (once, few, many) or the class of an expanded clone, and some rows leave it out.

CASTLGTPYGYTF TGTGCCAGCACCCTAGGGACACCCTATGGCTACACCTTC TRBJ1-2 TRBV6-5 - -
CASSIAGSGQPQHF TGTGCCAGTAGTATAGCAGGGTCAGGTCAGCCCCAGCATTTT TRBJ1-5 TRBV19 - -
CASSSSTVSYEQYF - TRBJ2-7 TRBV6-6 - -
CARSLFFPDRTHTIYF TGTGCCAGAAGCTTATTTTTCCCCGACAGGACGCACACCATATATTTT TRBJ1-3 TRBV5-3 - -
CSVEGLSSGSYGDTQYF TGCAGCGTTGAAGGCCTATCTAGCGGGAGTTATGGAGATACGCAGTATTTT TRBJ2-3 TRBV29-1 - TRBD2
CAWSVRSTGRNQPQHF TGTGCCTGGAGTGTTAGGTCGACAGGGCGCAATCAGCCCCAGCATTTT TRBJ1-5 TRBV30 - TRBD1
CASSLGQGGLRTGELFF TGCGCCAGCAGCTTAGGACAGGGGGGGTTACGCACCGGGGAGCTGTTTTTT TRBJ2-2 TRBV5-1 - TRBD1
CASSLAGTDNYGYTF TGTGCCAGCAGCTTGGCGGGGACAGATAACTATGGCTACACCTTC TRBJ1-2 TRBV5-5 - TRBD1
CASSLQSRGTEAFF TGTGCCAGCAGCCTACAATCAAGGGGCACTGAAGCTTTCTTT TRBJ1-1 TRBV14 - -
CASRPSSGQGDGNTIYF TGTGCCAGTAGACCCTCCTCAGGACAGGGCGACGGAAACACCATATATTTT TRBJ1-3 TRBV19 - TRBD1
CASSIGAGGWEKLFF TGTGCCAGTAGTATAGGGGCCGGTGGATGGGAAAAACTGTTTTTT TRBJ1-4 TRBV19 - -
CASSPGGGTPLHF TGTGCCAGCTCACCCGGGGGTGGAACACCCCTCCACTTT TRBJ1-6 TRBV18 - -
CASSSLTSGRETQYF TGTGCCAGCAGCTCACTGACTAGCGGGAGAGAGACCCAGTACTTC TRBJ2-5 TRBV7-9 - TRBD2
CASSLAGGNNEQFF TGTGCCAGCAGCTTAGCGGGGGGAAACAATGAGCAGTTCTTC TRBJ2-1 TRBV7-7 - -
CASSIDRRGGSAKNIQYF TGTGCCAGTAGTATAGATCGAAGAGGGGGCTCGGCCAAAAACATTCAGTACTTC TRBJ2-4 TRBV19 - TRBD1
CASSGLGGMDIQYF TGTGCCAGTAGCGGGCTAGGAGGCATGGACATTCAGTACTTC TRBJ2-4 TRBV19 - -
CASSPSSSGNEQFF TGTGCCAGCTCACCAAGCAGTTCGGGTAATGAGCAGTTCTTC TRBJ2-1 TRBV18 - -
CASSYGTMNTEAFF TGTGCCAGCAGTTACGGCACGATGAACACTGAAGCTTTCTTT TRBJ1-1 TRBV6-6 - -
CASSLGQLSNQPQHF TGTGCCAGCAGCTTAGGTCAACTTAGCAATCAGCCCCAGCATTTT TRBJ1-5 TRBV7-2 - -
CASSPGGAAIGEKLFF TGTGCCAGCAGCCCAGGAGGTGCGGCTATAGGAGAAAAACTGTTTTTT TRBJ1-4 TRBV5-8 once -
CASSPYLGGRASAF TGCGCCAGCAGCCCGTATTTGGGCGGGAGGGCCTCCGCCTTC TRBJ2-7 TRBV4-1 once TRBD2
CASSVLGQGNSPLHF TGTGCCAGCAGCGTACTAGGACAGGGGAATTCACCCCTCCACTTT TRBJ1-6 TRBV9 once TRBD1
CASSQVLFGTGDLSYEQYF TGCGCCAGCAGCCAAGTGCTATTCGGAACGGGGGATCTCTCCTACGAGCAGTACTTC TRBJ2-7 TRBV4-1 - -
CASSFSGTDNTGELFF TGTGCCAGCAGCTTTTCCGGGACAGATAACACCGGGGAGCTGTTTTTT TRBJ2-2 TRBV7-2 - TRBD1
CASSPGTSGRRLLYEQYF TGCGCCAGCAGCCCCGGGACTAGCGGGAGAAGGCTCCTTTACGAGCAGTACTTC TRBJ2-7 TRBV5-1 - TRBD2
CASSLRTLNTEAFF TGTGCCAGCAGCTTACGGACACTGAACACTGAAGCTTTCTTT TRBJ1-1 TRBV11-2 - -
CASSMGAGGSETQYF TGTGCCAGTAGTATGGGGGCGGGAGGGAGCGAGACCCAGTACTTC TRBJ2-5 TRBV19 - TRBD2
CASSYSDSPNQPQHF TGTGCCAGCAGCTATTCTGACAGCCCCAATCAGCCCCAGCATTTT TRBJ1-5 TRBV4-2 - -
CASSQDGQGIVTNEKLFF TGTGCCAGCAGCCAAGATGGACAGGGGATAGTTACTAATGAAAAACTGTTTTTT TRBJ1-4 TRBV14 - TRBD1
CASSLEGTSYNEQFF TGTGCCAGCAGCTTAGAGGGGACTTCCTACAATGAGCAGTTCTTC TRBJ2-1 TRBV11-3 - -
CASSWGQVVQETQYF TGCGCCAGCAGCTGGGGACAGGTTGTACAAGAGACCCAGTACTTC TRBJ2-5 TRBV5-1 - TRBD1
CAWSFGGETQYF TGTGCCTGGAGTTTCGGGGGAGAGACCCAGTACTTC TRBJ2-5 TRBV30 - -
CASSYSSRGALYEQYF TGTGCCAGCAGTTACTCGTCACGGGGAGCCCTCTACGAGCAGTACTTC TRBJ2-7 TRBV6-5 - -
CAISSDRVFGYTF TGTGCCATCAGTTCTGACAGGGTCTTTGGCTACACCTTC TRBJ1-2 TRBV10-3 - TRBD1
CASSPLAGSYEQYF TGTGCCAGCAGTCCCCTAGCGGGGTCCTACGAGCAGTACTTC TRBJ2-7 TRBV2 - TRBD2
CASSFRTGFYTEAFF TGTGCCAGCAGTTTTAGGACAGGGTTTTATACTGAAGCTTTCTTT TRBJ1-1 TRBV27 - TRBD1
CASRQGVHYEQYF TGTGCCAGCAGACAGGGAGTCCACTACGAGCAGTACTTC TRBJ2-7 TRBV21-1 - -
CASSHGAWEGVNQPQHF TGCGCCAGCAGCCATGGGGCCTGGGAAGGGGTAAATCAGCCCCAGCATTTT TRBJ1-5 TRBV4-1 medium-sized -
CASSGKTGPINQPQHF TGTGCCAGTAGTGGAAAGACAGGACCCATCAATCAGCCCCAGCATTTT TRBJ1-5 TRBV19 - -
CASSTAGNYGYTF TGTGCCAGCAGCACGGCAGGGAACTATGGCTACACCTTC TRBJ1-2 TRBV6-5 - -
CASSQEARSSEKLFF TGCGCCAGCAGCCAAGAGGCACGGAGCTCTGAAAAACTGTTTTTT TRBJ1-4 TRBV4-1 - -
CASSFLAGGRRSGTDTQYF TGTGCCAGCAGCTTCCTAGCGGGGGGGCGACGTTCTGGCACAGATACGCAGTATTTT TRBJ2-3 TRBV7-8 - TRBD2
CASSSPTDDNEKLFF TGTGCCAGCAGCTCCCCGACAGACGATAATGAAAAACTGTTTTTT TRBJ1-4 TRBV7-9 - -
CASIPTSVGAATSGYTF TGTGCCAGCATTCCCACCTCCGTTGGGGCGGCCACGAGCGGCTACACCTTC TRBJ1-2 TRBV28 - -
CASLGSGGIDTQYF TGTGCCAGCCTGGGGAGCGGGGGGATAGATACGCAGTATTTT TRBJ2-3 TRBV6-1 - TRBD2
CSVEKEGLGYGYTF TGCAGCGTTGAAAAGGAGGGCCTGGGCTATGGCTACACCTTC TRBJ1-2 TRBV29-1 once -
CSADRGSGYTF TGCAGTGCCGACAGGGGAAGTGGCTACACCTTC TRBJ1-2 TRBV20-1 - TRBD1
CASKGGGHSPLHF TGTGCCAGTAAGGGAGGGGGGCATTCACCCCTCCACTTT TRBJ1-6 TRBV19 - -